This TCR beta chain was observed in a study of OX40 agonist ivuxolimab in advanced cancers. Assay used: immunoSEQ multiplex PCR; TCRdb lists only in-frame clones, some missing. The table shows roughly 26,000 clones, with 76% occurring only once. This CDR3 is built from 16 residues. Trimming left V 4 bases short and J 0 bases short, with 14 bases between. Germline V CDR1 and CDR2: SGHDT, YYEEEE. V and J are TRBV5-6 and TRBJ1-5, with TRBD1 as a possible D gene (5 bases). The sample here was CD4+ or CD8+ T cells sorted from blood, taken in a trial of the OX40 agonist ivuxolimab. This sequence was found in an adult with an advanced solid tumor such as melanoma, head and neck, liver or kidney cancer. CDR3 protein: CASSTRDGNSNQPQHF. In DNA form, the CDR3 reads TGTGCCAGCAGCACCCGGGACGGAAATAGCAATCAGCCCCAGCATTTT.